The following is a TCR beta chain sequence with its context. The data were obtained in a study of technical replicates of blood from several donors. Sequenced by immunoSEQ multiplex PCR; TCRdb stores in-frame clones only, minus some. Altogether tens of thousands of clones are present, 95% to 97% being singletons, with the ten largest covering about 0.3%. Looked up from germline, CDR1 is MGHDK and CDR2 is SYGVNS. V was pared by 1 base and J by 0 bases, with 10 bases between. The CDR3 runs 15 residues. V and J are TRBV25-1 and TRBJ2-7, with D perhaps TRBD2 (6 bases). The TCR originated in a human donor in good health. Sequenced: T cells isolated from PBMCs. The CDR3 bases are TGTGCCAGCAGTGAATTGGGGGAGGCCTCCTACGAGCAGTACTTC. Translated: CASSELGEASYEQYF.